A selection of T cell receptor beta chains follows, all from one sample in a study of CD8 T cells in Susac syndrome. TCRdb independently ran MiXCR on the immunoSEQ multiplex PCR reads; one entry per CDR3 protein. The table has roughly 190,000 distinct CDR3 sequences, 90% to 95% seen once. Sequencing was carried out using CD4+ T cells from PBMCs. These receptors came from a human donor with Susac syndrome. Each CDR3 is given with its conserved first and last residue. D genes are given only for firm matches. Clone size is given for some rows only: seen once, a few or many times, or a class if the clone is expanded.

J,size,D,V,CDR3,DNA
TRBJ2-3,.,TRBD2,TRBV6-2/TRBV6-3,CASSWTSGYTDTQYF,TGTGCCAGCAGCTGGACTAGCGGATACACAGATACGCAGTATTTT
TRBJ1-2,.,.,TRBV7-9,CASSLQGSNYGYTF,TGTGCCAGCAGCTTGCAGGGGTCTAACTATGGCTACACCTTC
TRBJ2-1,.,TRBD2,TRBV3-1,CASSPWASGDNEQFF,TGTGCCAGCAGCCCCTGGGCTAGCGGGGACAATGAGCAGTTCTTC
TRBJ1-1,.,TRBD1,TRBV7-3,CASSPGQGETEAFF,TGTGCCAGCAGCCCGGGACAGGGCGAGACTGAAGCTTTCTTT
TRBJ1-2,.,.,TRBV27,CASAPWDGYGYTF,TGTGCCAGCGCCCCCTGGGACGGATATGGCTACACCTTC
TRBJ2-7,.,TRBD2,TRBV15,CATSRGAWREGLDEQYF,TGTGCCACCAGCAGAGGGGCCTGGCGGGAGGGCCTCGACGAGCAGTACTTC
TRBJ2-5,.,TRBD2,TRBV20-1,CSARLGGGARETQYF,TGCAGTGCTAGGCTGGGCGGGGGAGCCAGAGAGACCCAGTACTTC
TRBJ2-2,.,TRBD1,TRBV5-1,CASSLRTGFNTGELFF,TGCGCCAGCAGCCTACGGACAGGGTTTAACACCGGGGAGCTGTTTTTT
TRBJ2-3,.,.,TRBV5-6,CASSSDVSKGGTDTQYF,TGTGCCAGCAGCTCCGACGTGTCCAAAGGGGGAACAGATACGCAGTATTTT
TRBJ2-7,few,TRBD1,TRBV7-3,CASSSMPGQGRQYF,TGTGCCAGCAGCTCAATGCCGGGACAGGGGAGGCAGTACTTC
TRBJ2-7,once,TRBD2,TRBV6-6,CASSYFGRDSEQYF,TGTGCCAGCAGTTACTTCGGGAGGGATTCCGAGCAGTACTTC
TRBJ1-1,.,.,TRBV20-1,CSARGYNTEAFF,TGCAGTGCTAGAGGATACAACACTGAAGCTTTCTTT
TRBJ2-3,.,.,TRBV13,CASSKVSINTDTQYF,TGTGCCAGCAGCAAGGTCTCAATTAACACAGATACGCAGTATTTT
TRBJ1-1,.,.,TRBV2,CASSATGTNTEAFF,TGTGCCAGCAGTGCGACAGGTACGAACACTGAAGCTTTCTTT
TRBJ2-5,.,.,TRBV12-3/TRBV12-4,CASSFFGREQETQYF,TGTGCCAGCAGTTTTTTTGGTCGAGAGCAAGAGACCCAGTACTTC
TRBJ1-1,.,.,TRBV3-1,CASSRPPPGLTEAFF,TGTGCCAGCAGCCGCCCACCTCCGGGTTTAACTGAAGCTTTCTTT
TRBJ2-1,once,.,TRBV21-1,CASRGLATYNEQFF,TGTGCCAGCAGAGGACTAGCGACTTACAATGAGCAGTTCTTC
TRBJ2-3,.,.,TRBV12-3/TRBV12-4,CASSFRGWTDTQYF,TGTGCCAGCAGTTTCCGGGGGTGGACAGATACGCAGTATTTT
TRBJ1-1,.,.,TRBV28,CASRLRMGNTEAFF,TGTGCCAGCAGATTGAGAATGGGGAACACTGAAGCTTTCTTT
TRBJ2-1,.,TRBD1,TRBV19,CASTRQGWSSYNEQFF,TGTGCCAGTACGCGACAGGGATGGAGCTCCTACAATGAGCAGTTCTTC
TRBJ2-7,.,TRBD2,TRBV7-8,CASSSGRGEQYF,TGTGCCAGCAGCTCAGGGAGGGGCGAGCAGTACTTC
TRBJ1-2,.,TRBD1,TRBV27,CASSLFLGQLDTNYGYTF,TGTGCCAGCAGTTTATTTTTGGGACAGCTAGATACTAACTATGGCTACACCTTC
TRBJ2-1,.,.,TRBV9,CASSVEGRTYNEQFF,TGTGCCAGCAGCGTAGAGGGCAGGACATACAATGAGCAGTTCTTC
TRBJ1-5,.,TRBD1,TRBV13,CASSWGQGGHQPQHF,TGTGCCAGCAGCTGGGGACAGGGGGGACATCAGCCCCAGCATTTT
TRBJ2-7,.,.,TRBV10-2,CASRAEISYEQYF,TGCGCCAGCCGAGCGGAGATCTCCTACGAGCAGTACTTC
TRBJ2-5,.,.,TRBV5-1,CASSETETGAQYF,TGCGCCAGCAGCGAGACCGAGACTGGGGCCCAGTACTTC
TRBJ2-7,.,TRBD2,TRBV28,CASRKPGGPYEQYF,TGTGCCAGCAGAAAGCCGGGAGGTCCCTACGAGCAGTACTTC
TRBJ1-1,.,.,TRBV27,CASRPGWSTEAFF,TGTGCCAGCAGGCCGGGGTGGAGCACTGAAGCTTTCTTT
TRBJ2-4,.,TRBD1,TRBV19,CASSKTGAKNIQYF,TGTGCCAGTAGTAAGACAGGGGCCAAAAACATTCAGTACTTC
TRBJ2-5,.,.,TRBV3-1,CASSQTGFRETQYF,TGTGCCAGCAGCCAAACAGGGTTTCGGGAGACCCAGTACTTC
TRBJ2-1,once,.,TRBV5-4,CASSWVDLSEQFF,TGTGCCAGCAGCTGGGTGGACCTATCGGAGCAGTTCTTC
TRBJ2-5,.,.,TRBV25-1,CASSDQVSETQYF,TGTGCCAGCAGTGACCAGGTGTCGGAGACCCAGTACTTC
TRBJ1-3,.,.,TRBV18,CASSPRRYSGNTIYF,TGTGCCAGCTCACCTAGACGGTACTCTGGAAACACCATATATTTT
TRBJ2-1,.,TRBD1,TRBV12-3/TRBV12-4,CASSDRGLTFF,TGTGCCAGCAGTGACAGGGGCCTGACGTTCTTC
TRBJ2-3,.,.,TRBV29-1,CSVYHLTSDTQYF,TGCAGCGTCTACCACCTCACGTCAGATACGCAGTATTTT
TRBJ1-4,.,.,TRBV6-1,CASRIYYSSTNEKLFF,TGTGCCAGCAGAATCTACTACAGTTCAACTAATGAAAAACTGTTTTTT
TRBJ1-2,.,.,TRBV20-1,CSARSRIYGYTF,TGCAGTGCTAGAAGTCGGATCTATGGCTACACCTTC
TRBJ2-2,.,.,TRBV6-6,CASSYTQDPRELFF,TGTGCCAGCAGTTACACGCAGGATCCGAGGGAGCTGTTTTTT
TRBJ1-1,.,TRBD1,TRBV19,CASSNDRDTEAFF,TGTGCCAGTAGTAATGACAGGGACACTGAAGCTTTCTTT
TRBJ2-5,once,.,TRBV28,CATRGGQETQYF,TGTGCCACCAGAGGAGGTCAAGAGACCCAGTACTTC
TRBJ1-2,once,.,TRBV20-1,CSASGGLFDGYTF,TGCAGTGCTAGTGGGGGGCTATTCGATGGCTACACCTTC
TRBJ2-2,.,.,TRBV6-6,CASSYFSGSGTGELFF,TGTGCCAGCAGTTACTTTTCGGGGTCGGGCACCGGGGAGCTGTTTTTT
TRBJ1-2,.,.,TRBV19,CASSINTDYGYTF,TGTGCCAGTAGTATCAACACGGACTATGGCTACACCTTC
TRBJ2-5,.,.,TRBV7-9,CASSLGGRGQETQYF,TGTGCCAGCAGCTTGGGTGGACGGGGTCAAGAGACCCAGTACTTC
TRBJ1-1,few,.,TRBV11-1,CASSTQVGTEAFF,TGTGCCAGCAGCACCCAGGTGGGCACTGAAGCTTTCTTT
TRBJ2-4,.,.,TRBV20-1,CSAGPSAKNIQYF,TGCAGTGCTGGCCCTAGCGCCAAAAACATTCAGTACTTC